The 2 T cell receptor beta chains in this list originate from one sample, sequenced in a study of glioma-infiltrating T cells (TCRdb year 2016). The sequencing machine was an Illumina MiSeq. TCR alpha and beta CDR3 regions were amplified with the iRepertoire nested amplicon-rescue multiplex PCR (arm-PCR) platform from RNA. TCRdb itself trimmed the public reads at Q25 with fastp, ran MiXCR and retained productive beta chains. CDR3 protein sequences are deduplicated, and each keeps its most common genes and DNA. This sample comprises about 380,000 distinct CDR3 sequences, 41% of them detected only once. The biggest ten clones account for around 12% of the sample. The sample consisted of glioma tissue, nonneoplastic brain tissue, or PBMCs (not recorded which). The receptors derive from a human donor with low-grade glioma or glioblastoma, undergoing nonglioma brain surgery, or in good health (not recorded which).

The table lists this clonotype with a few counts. DNA for the CDR3: TGTGCCACCAGCCAAGGACAGGGGAGAAATCAGCCCCAGCATTTT. It is translated as CATSQGQGRNQPQHF. The chain combines TRBV24-1 with TRBJ1-5; 9 nucleotides match TRBD1. The CDR3 has 15 residues. Losses at the gene ends were 7 bases for V and 4 bases for J; bases not matched to a gene: 7. Germline V gene lookup returns CDR1 KGHDR and CDR2 SFDVKD.

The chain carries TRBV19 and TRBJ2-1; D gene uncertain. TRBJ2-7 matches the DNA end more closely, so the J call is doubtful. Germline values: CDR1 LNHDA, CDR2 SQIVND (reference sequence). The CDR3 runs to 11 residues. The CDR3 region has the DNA TGTGCCAGTAGTAACTATTACGAGCAGTACTTC. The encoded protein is CASSNYYEQYF.